This T cell receptor beta chain was captured in a study of cytomegalovirus exposure and HLA in healthy donors (dated by TCRdb to about 2017). Study-wide context: According to an earlier analysis of a few hundred of the donors, about 170 million T cells yielded 90 million to 130 million unique TCR beta sequences and more than 250 Gb of sequence data. An early release covering about 600 HLA-typed donors comprised approximately 290 gigabases of sequencing data and around 85 million unique TCR sequences. The genetic ancestry cluster associated with self-reported Caucasian donors included over 65% of the approximately 430 genotyped donors. The aim of the study was to test whether cataloging public T cell receptors could identify signatures of past pathogen exposure. The study profiled the T cell repertoires of fewer than 850 subjects by immunosequencing and related them to cytomegalovirus serostatus. Besides the first cohort of more than 650 subjects, a separate validation cohort made up of 120 different subjects was used. High-throughput TCR immunosequencing, statistical association of individual TCRs with disease status, and machine learning were combined to predict cytomegalovirus infection status. A later analysis re-examined previously published TCR beta repertoires from about 700 donors and added high-resolution HLA genotyping to investigate patterns of TCR occurrence. In the later analysis, no new phenotypic data were used to find candidate immune exposures; instead, reliance was placed on TCR beta sequences and their occurrence across donors. In an earlier analysis of several hundred of the donors, high-throughput TCR beta sequencing was used to judge whether each TCR beta V gene segment behaved as functional or pseudogenic. Donor age, sex, ethnicity and CMV serostatus were compiled together with the repertoire data. Genome-wide SNP genotypes for about 65% of the 666 donors were used in a later genetic analysis, which treated that subset as a discovery cohort. All discovery cohort repertoires had been generated on a single sequencing platform. Both class I and class II loci were covered by HLA typing, at four-digit resolution. The number of donors typed differed by locus, with 629-630 for A, B, C, DRB1 and DQB1, around 520 for DQA1, over 600 for DPA1, and under 490 for DPB1. A handful of DR-DQ haplotypes were treated as single units for association and clustering because of strong linkage in the cohort. Among roughly 370 genotyped donors of the cohort, an average of approximately 250,000 unique TCR beta nucleotide sequences were sequenced per donor, around 20% of them non-productive. Overall study outcomes, separate from this receptor: A further reported finding was that TCR beta sequences accurately predicted the HLA-A and HLA-B alleles for most subjects in the first cohort. Strong co-occurrence of HLA alleles, especially DR and DQ, made assigning TCR associations to individual alleles difficult. Linkage disequilibrium might explain the correlated functional status among segregating V segments, but an unknown experimental factor could not be excluded. Some IMGT-functional V segments, including TRBV6-2 and TRBV6-3, could not be told apart with the 87-base-pair reads, so those segments were excluded. In a later analysis, 15,000 to 20,000 TCR beta sequences were associated with specific HLA alleles at a false discovery rate of 0.05. In a later analysis, the rate of TCR association differed among HLA loci, with DRB1 alleles having the most associated TCRs and HLA-C alleles having the fewest. Because counts were too low, around 18 rarely observed V segments, including chromosome 9 orphons, were left out of the earlier analysis of about 500 of the donors. The only immune exposure information available for the cohort was CMV serostatus. The study listed 164 TCR beta chains as associated with cytomegalovirus. Only TCR beta chains were sequenced in this cohort, and the absence of alpha or paired-chain data limited detectable features. A later genetic analysis associated a missense DCLRE1C variant with V-gene and J-gene trimming of TCR beta chains, and an independent cohort replicated the association. A later genetic analysis reported fewer N-insertions in productive TCRs among donors in an Asian-associated ancestry cluster than the 666-donor mean. In both the original and validation cohorts, the classifier was reported to diagnose cytomegalovirus status with high specificity and sensitivity. Because HLA typing was missing for some donors at each locus, association tests included only the typed subset. Most TCR sequences were seen in very few donors, while some public TCRs were found in many individuals. A few of the identified cytomegalovirus-associated TCR beta chains were confirmed in vitro to be specific for cytomegalovirus antigens. A cluster of highly shared sequence variants was judged likely to be a technical artifact of the sequencing pipeline. Several of the top co-occurrence clusters appeared to be linked to parvovirus B19, influenza, CMV and Epstein-Barr virus, according to a later analysis. The authors suggested that the approach could potentially be extended to other disease states and immunological phenotypes. Sequencing depth was assumed to be roughly uniform across donors in the presence/absence analyses, though that assumption may not hold. Broadly in line with IMGT annotations, most TCR beta V segments showed up in productive rearrangements about 87% or about 30% of the time in an earlier analysis of around 550 of the donors. In a later analysis, HLA-associated TCR beta chains showed more clonal expansion and lower generation probabilities than non-associated chains that were equally common. According to a later analysis, most CMV-associated TCR beta chains appeared to be HLA-restricted, and the HLA associations seemed to be driven largely by CMV exposure.

The cohort consisted of 650 to 700 healthy bone marrow donors. At the time of sampling, all cohort members were nominally healthy, though unrecorded immune exposures were likely present. The donor was CMV seronegative and was included in the group of 352 seronegative cohort members. Each donor provided a peripheral blood sample, and peripheral blood mononuclear cells were used for TCR beta sequencing. Genomic DNA extraction from the blood cell samples was performed with the Qiagen DNeasy Blood Extraction Kit. The library was built by means of the immunoSEQ multiplex PCR assay. For the multiplex PCR, a mixture combining 60 forward primers for TCR Vbeta segments and 13 reverse primers for TCR Jbeta segments was used. Amplification of the CDR3 region of rearranged TCR beta genes was performed with a multiplex PCR assay on genomic DNA. Amplified TCR beta libraries were sequenced as 87-base-pair reads on the Illumina HiSeq System. On the study's bioinformatics: A later analysis tallied roughly 76 million unique TCR beta chains across the 666 repertoires, and about 10 million of those chains were shared by two or more donors. A nearest-neighbor algorithm error-corrected the raw reads and collapsed the reads into unique sequences, merging closely related sequences to remove PCR and sequencing errors. Alignment of CDR3 sequences to IMGT reference sequences was used to assign V, D and J gene segments. For a sequence to be retained, a match of at least six nucleotides was required to both a V gene segment and a J gene segment. Rearrangements were called productive when the CDR3 lacked stop codons and stayed in frame with V and J; all others were non-productive. CDR3 was defined by IMGT convention, running from the second conserved V-encoded cysteine to the conserved J-encoded phenylalanine. The earlier analysis of 500 to 650 of the donors excluded any sequence lacking an unambiguous match to a single V gene segment. An earlier analysis of 450 to 650 of the donors called V segments functional above 56.7% productive rearrangements and segregating when the between-donor standard deviation exceeded 5%. A statistical classification framework was developed to diagnose cytomegalovirus status using the catalog of TCR beta chain sequences. In a later analysis, TCR nucleotide sequences were compared against IMGT/GENE-DB human TR gene sequences so that V and J genes could be assigned. In a later analysis, CDR3 sequences and most-parsimonious VDJ recombination scenarios were assigned using the TCRdist pipeline. A later analysis defined each TCR beta chain by its CDR3 amino acid sequence plus V-gene family, and excluded reads lacking a unique V-gene family. As a way to deal with suspected cross-contamination and a sequencing artifact, a later analysis dropped 450 to 600 nucleotide sequences that were highly shared and had low generation probability. In a later analysis, a clonal expansion index was calculated for each public chain from normalized within-repertoire ranks of inferred template counts. In a later analysis, generation probabilities were computed with a VDJ recombination model fitted to out-of-frame rearrangements, and the resulting probabilities were checked against IGoR. Hypergeometric tests were used in a later analysis to score TCR-TCR, TCR-HLA and TCR-CMV co-occurrence, with a repertoire-size bias correction applied to the TCR pairs. To estimate false discovery rates, a later analysis permuted the HLA or CMV assignments 20 times. In a later analysis, co-occurring TCRs were grouped using DBSCAN, with TCRdist sequence similarity added in when clustering inside HLA-allele-positive subsets. Repertoires with fewer than 30,000 or more than 120,000 public chains, plus five repertoires with anomalous nucleotide sharing, were excluded from co-occurrence clustering. Imported from immuneACCESS, the table was reduced by TCRdb to in-frame sequences with V and J called. These copies leave out some clones; in studies compared against another copy, an unresolved V gene accounts for under half, and the cause of the remainder is not known. V, J and clone size are taken as reported in that table, and D and trimming were inferred from the DNA itself. For this sample there are about 140,000 clones; roughly 80% appear just once. The leading ten clones occupy 3.3% of the sample.

A word on this clone: Its target antigen remains unknown. No much larger clonotype is one base removed from it; base qualities were not supplied.

CDR1 is given as MGHRA and CDR2 as YSYEKL, both from the germline V gene. The CDR3 contains 18 residues, cysteine and phenylalanine counted. Left in the record is the CDR3 DNA by itself, 54 bases read in frame from the first base. The germline V and J ends show losses of 1 base and 4 bases respectively, and no gene match explains 12 bases of the junction. This clonotype originated in a man aged 40-55 years in good health and CMV-seronegative. Material: PBMCs. The chain is encoded by TRBV4-1 joined to TRBJ2-3; the junction holds 9 bases that match TRBD2. At the DNA level, the sequence is TGCGCCAGCAGCCAAGGAGCGGGGGGCTACGCGGGCTCAGATACGCAGTATTTT. Its coded protein is CASSQGAGGYAGSDTQYF.